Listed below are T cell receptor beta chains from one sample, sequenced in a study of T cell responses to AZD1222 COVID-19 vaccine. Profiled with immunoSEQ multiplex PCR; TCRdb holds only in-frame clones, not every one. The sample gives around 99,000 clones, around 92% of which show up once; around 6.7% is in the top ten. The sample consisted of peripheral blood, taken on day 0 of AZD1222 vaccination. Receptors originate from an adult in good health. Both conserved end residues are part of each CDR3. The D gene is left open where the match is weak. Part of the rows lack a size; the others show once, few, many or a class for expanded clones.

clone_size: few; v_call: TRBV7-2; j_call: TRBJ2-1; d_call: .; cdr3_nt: TGTGCCAGCAGCTTAAATGGAGCAACCCAAGGGGAGCAGTTCTTC; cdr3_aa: CASSLNGATQGEQFF
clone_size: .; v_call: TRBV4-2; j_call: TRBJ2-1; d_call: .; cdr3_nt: TGTGCCAGCAGCCAACTCCCGGGGGCACTCAATGAGCAGTTCTTC; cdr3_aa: CASSQLPGALNEQFF
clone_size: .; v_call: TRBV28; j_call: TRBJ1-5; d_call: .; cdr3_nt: TGTGCCTCCCAACGGGGGGATCAGCCCCAGCATTTT; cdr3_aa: CASQRGDQPQHF
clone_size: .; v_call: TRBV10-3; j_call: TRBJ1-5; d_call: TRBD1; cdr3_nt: TGTGCCATCAGTAAACAGGGGAGGGATCAGCCCCAGCATTTT; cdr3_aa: CAISKQGRDQPQHF
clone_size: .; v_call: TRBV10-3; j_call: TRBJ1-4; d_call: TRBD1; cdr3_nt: TGTGCCGCAACCGGGACAGCGAATGAAAAACTGTTTTTT; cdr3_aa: CAATGTANEKLFF
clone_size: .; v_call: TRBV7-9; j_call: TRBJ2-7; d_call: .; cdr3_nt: TGTGCCAGCAGCCCCATGGAGCTGTCCTACGAGCAGTACTTC; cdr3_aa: CASSPMELSYEQYF
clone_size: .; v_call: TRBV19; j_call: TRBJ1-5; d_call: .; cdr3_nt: TGTGCCAGTAATAGGCAATTTCGGCCCCAGCATTTT; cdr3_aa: CASNRQFRPQHF
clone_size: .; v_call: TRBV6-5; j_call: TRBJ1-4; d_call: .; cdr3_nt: TGTGCCAGCAGTTACTTCCAGGGAAGGGAAAAACTGTTTTTT; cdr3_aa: CASSYFQGREKLFF
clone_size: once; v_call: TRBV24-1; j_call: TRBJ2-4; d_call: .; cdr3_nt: TGTGCCACCAGTGATCCCCGAGACAGGAGAGCCAAAAACATTCAGTACTTC; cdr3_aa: CATSDPRDRRAKNIQYF
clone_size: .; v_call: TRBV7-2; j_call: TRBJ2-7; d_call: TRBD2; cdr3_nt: TGTGCCACCATCCAGCGGGAGGGCCCCTACGAGCAGTACTTC; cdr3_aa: CATIQREGPYEQYF
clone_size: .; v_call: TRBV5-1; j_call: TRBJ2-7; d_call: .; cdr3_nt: TGCGCCAGCAGCTTGGCCCGGCCAGCCGAGCAGTACTTC; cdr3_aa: CASSLARPAEQYF
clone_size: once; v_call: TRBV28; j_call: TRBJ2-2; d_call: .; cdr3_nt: TGTGCCAGCAGTGGGGGAGACCGCGCGAACACCGGGGAGCTGTTTTTT; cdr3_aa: CASSGGDRANTGELFF
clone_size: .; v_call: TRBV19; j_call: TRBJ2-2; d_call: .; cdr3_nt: TGTGCCAGTAGTCCGAACACCGGGGAGCTGTTTTTT; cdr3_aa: CASSPNTGELFF
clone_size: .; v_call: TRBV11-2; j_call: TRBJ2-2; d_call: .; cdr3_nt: TGTGCCAGCAGCTTCAGATCCCTCGGCACCGGGGAGCTGTTTTTT; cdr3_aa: CASSFRSLGTGELFF
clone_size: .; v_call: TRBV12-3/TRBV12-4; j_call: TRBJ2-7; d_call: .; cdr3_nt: TGTGCCAGCCGGTATTCCGCCTACGAGCAGTACTTC; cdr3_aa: CASRYSAYEQYF
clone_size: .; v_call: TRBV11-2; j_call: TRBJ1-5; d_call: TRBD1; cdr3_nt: TGTGCCAGCAGCTTAAGCACAGGGGAAAGTCAGCCCCAGCATTTT; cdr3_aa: CASSLSTGESQPQHF
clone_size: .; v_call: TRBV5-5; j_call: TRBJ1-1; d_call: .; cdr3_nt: TGTGCCAGCAGCTTCGATCCGATCGGGAACACTGAAGCTTTCTTT; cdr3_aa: CASSFDPIGNTEAFF
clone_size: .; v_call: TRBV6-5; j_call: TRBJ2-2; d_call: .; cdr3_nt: TGTGCCAGCAGTTACGTGAGGACCGGGGAGCTGTTTTTT; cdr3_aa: CASSYVRTGELFF
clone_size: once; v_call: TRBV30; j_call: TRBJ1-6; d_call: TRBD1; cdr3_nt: TGTGCCTGGATAAACCGGGACAGACAATTTGCAAATTCACCCCTCCACTTT; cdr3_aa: CAWINRDRQFANSPLHF
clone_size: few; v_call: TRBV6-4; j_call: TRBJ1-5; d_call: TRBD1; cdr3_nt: TGTGCCAGCAATAGGTGGGAACCGGGACAGGAGAAAAATAGCAATCAGCCCCAGCATTTT; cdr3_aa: CASNRWEPGQEKNSNQPQHF
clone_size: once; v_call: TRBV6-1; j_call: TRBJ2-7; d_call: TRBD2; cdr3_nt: TGTGCCAGCAGTGAAGCAGGACTAGCTGACTTCTCCTACGAGCAGTACTTC; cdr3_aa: CASSEAGLADFSYEQYF
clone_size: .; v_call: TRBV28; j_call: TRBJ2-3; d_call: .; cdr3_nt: TGTGCCAGCAGTCGACGGGACTGGTTCACAGATACGCAGTATTTT; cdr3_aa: CASSRRDWFTDTQYF
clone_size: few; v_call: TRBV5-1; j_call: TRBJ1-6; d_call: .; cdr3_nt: TGCGCCAGCAGCTTGGCTTCGACACTTTATTCACCCCTCCACTTT; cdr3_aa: CASSLASTLYSPLHF
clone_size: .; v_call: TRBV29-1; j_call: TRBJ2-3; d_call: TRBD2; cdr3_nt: TGCAGCGTGGGTCCGGGACTAGCGGGAGTAACAGATACGCAGTATTTT; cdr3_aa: CSVGPGLAGVTDTQYF
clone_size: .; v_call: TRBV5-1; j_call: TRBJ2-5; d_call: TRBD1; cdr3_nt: TGCGCCAGCACAGGACAGGGACAGGGACAAGAGACCCAGTACTTC; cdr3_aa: CASTGQGQGQETQYF
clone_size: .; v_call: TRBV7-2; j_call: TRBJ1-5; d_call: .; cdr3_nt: TGTGCCAGCAGCTTAGTAAGTAGAAATAATCAGCCCCAGCATTTT; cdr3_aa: CASSLVSRNNQPQHF
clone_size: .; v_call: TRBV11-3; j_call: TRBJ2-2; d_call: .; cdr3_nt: TGTGCCAGCAGCCCCACCGACAGGCCAAACACCGGGGAGCTGTTTTTT; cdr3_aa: CASSPTDRPNTGELFF
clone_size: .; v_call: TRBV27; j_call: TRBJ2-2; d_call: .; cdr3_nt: TGTGCCAGCAGTTTAGTTGGTCTCCGGGACACCGGGGAGCTGTTTTTT; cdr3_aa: CASSLVGLRDTGELFF
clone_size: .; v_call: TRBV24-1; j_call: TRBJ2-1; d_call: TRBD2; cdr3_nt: TGTGCCACCAGCCCGGGACTAGGGAAGAATGAGCAGTTCTTC; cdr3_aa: CATSPGLGKNEQFF
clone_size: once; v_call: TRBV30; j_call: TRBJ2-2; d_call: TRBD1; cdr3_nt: TGTGCCTGGAGTGGATTCCGAAGGGACAGGGGGCAAGCCGGGGAGCTGTTTTTT; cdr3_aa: CAWSGFRRDRGQAGELFF
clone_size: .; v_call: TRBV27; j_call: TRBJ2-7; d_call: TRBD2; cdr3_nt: TGTGCCAGCAGTAAGGGACTAGCGTTCCACTACGAGCAGTACTTC; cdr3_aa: CASSKGLAFHYEQYF
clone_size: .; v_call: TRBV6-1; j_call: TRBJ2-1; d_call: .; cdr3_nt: TGTGCCAGCAGTGGGGGATTTAGCGGCCACGACAATGAGCAGTTCTTC; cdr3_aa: CASSGGFSGHDNEQFF
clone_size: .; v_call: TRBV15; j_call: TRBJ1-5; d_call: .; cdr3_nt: TGTGCCACCAGCAGAGATAGGGCCGGACAGAACAATCAGCCCCAGCATTTT; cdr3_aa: CATSRDRAGQNNQPQHF
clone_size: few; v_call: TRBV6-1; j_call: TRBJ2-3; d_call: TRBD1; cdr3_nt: TGTGCCAGCAGTGAATCAACAGGGGGCACAGATACGCAGTATTTT; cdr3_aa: CASSESTGGTDTQYF
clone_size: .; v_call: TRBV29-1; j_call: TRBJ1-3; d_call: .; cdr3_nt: TGCAGCGTTGGGGGGTTCTCTGGAAACACCATATATTTT; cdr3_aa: CSVGGFSGNTIYF
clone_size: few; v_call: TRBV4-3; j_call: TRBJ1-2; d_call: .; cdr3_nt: TGCGCCAGCAGCCAAGATCAGATTAAGACTCCGAGCTATGGCTACACCTTC; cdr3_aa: CASSQDQIKTPSYGYTF
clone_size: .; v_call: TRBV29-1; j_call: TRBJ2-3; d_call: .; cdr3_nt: TGCAGCGCCCCCCGGGCGCAGGGGAGCACAGATACGCAGTATTTT; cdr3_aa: CSAPRAQGSTDTQYF